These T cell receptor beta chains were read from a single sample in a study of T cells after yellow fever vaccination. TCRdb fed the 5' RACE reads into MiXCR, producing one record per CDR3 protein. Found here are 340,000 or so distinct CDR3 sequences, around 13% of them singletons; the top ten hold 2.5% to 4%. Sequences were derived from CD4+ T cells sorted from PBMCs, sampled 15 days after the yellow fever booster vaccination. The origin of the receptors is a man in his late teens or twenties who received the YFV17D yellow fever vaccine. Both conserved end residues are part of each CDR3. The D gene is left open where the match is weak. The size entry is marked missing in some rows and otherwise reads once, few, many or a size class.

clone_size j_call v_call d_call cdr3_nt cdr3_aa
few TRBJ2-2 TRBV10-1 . TGCGCCACCGCGGGGAACACCGGGGAGCTGTTTTTT CATAGNTGELFF
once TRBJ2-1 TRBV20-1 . TGCAGTGCTAGGTCCTCAGGGGCTGAGCAGTTCTTC CSARSSGAEQFF
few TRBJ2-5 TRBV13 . TGTGCCAGCAGCAAAGGACAGCCACAAGGGACCCAGTACTTC CASSKGQPQGTQYF
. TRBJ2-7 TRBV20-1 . TGCAGTGCTGCAGCCTACGAGCAGTACTTC CSAAAYEQYF
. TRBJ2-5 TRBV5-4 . TGTGCCAGCAGCTTAACACAGCAAGAGACCCAGTACTTC CASSLTQQETQYF
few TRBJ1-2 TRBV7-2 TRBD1 TGTGCCAGCAGCTTAACGGGGGACAGTGGCTACACCTTC CASSLTGDSGYTF
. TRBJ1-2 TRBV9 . TGTGCCAGCAGCGTGGTGGCAGGGGATTATGGCTACACCTTC CASSVVAGDYGYTF
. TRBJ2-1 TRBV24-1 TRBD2 TGTGCCACCAGTGACAGGACTAGCGGTTCCTACAATGAGCAGTTCTTC CATSDRTSGSYNEQFF
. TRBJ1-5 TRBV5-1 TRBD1 TGCGCCAGCAGCTGGGGGGACAGCGGGAACAATCAGCCCCAGCATTTT CASSWGDSGNNQPQHF
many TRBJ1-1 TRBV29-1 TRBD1 TGCAGCGTATCCGGGACAGGGATGACTGAAGCTTTCTTT CSVSGTGMTEAFF